The present T cell receptor (beta chain) was sequenced within a study of T cell repertoires in cytomegalovirus infection. Study summary: In public TCR beta signatures, there were indications of both CMV infection and matching HLA type. Study-wide results and caveats: There were HLA-C-restricted CMV-specific TCR beta clonotypes dominating the ex vivo response. Identification of carriers of CMV plus the relevant HLA was performed using cumulative public TCR beta family frequency.

J lost 1 base, V lost 0 bases, and 10 bases had no gene match. Germline loops: CDR1 MNHNY, CDR2 SVGAGI (reference sequence). This CDR3 contains 19 residues. Note on this clonotype: Its antigen remains unidentified.

A single record per CDR3 protein comes from TCRdb applying MiXCR to the reads. The table lists 450,000 to 650,000 distinct CDR3 sequences, around two fifths of them singletons. The V gene is TRBV6-6, the J gene TRBJ2-2, with 8 bases aligning to TRBD1. This specimen was cultured PBMCs, taken from culture after CMV antigen stimulation. The sequence came from a human donor in good health (CMV status not recorded). Some clones in this sample may be carry-over from other donors' samples. CDR3 coding DNA: TGTGCCAGCAGTTACTCGGCGAGACAGGGGTGGGGGAACACCGGGGAGCTGTTTTTT. Protein: CASSYSARQGWGNTGELFF.